The 16 T cell receptor beta chains below were found in one sample sequenced in a study of Ad26.COV2.S vaccination and SARS-CoV-2 variants. The assay was immunoSEQ multiplex PCR, and TCRdb's table has in-frame clones only and misses some. The sample lists 300,000 to 500,000 clones, 88% occurring once. The sample's treatment: roughly 20 received Ad26.COV2.S at low or high dose, single or two shots; about 5 received placebo; per-sample allocation not given. Collection of the samples took place on day 63 after the first injection of vaccine or placebo. The material was peripheral blood, obtained in a trial of Ad26.COV2.S vaccine versus placebo. The receptors were gathered from a person between 18 and 59 years old who received the Ad26.COV2.S COVID-19 vaccine or a placebo.

V usage is TRBV7-2 and J usage is TRBJ1-3, with a possible D match to TRBD1 (5 bases). This CDR3 contains 15 residues. Trimming took 5 bases from V and 4 from J, leaving 15 bases between them. Germline assignment: CDR1 SGHTA and CDR2 FQGNSA. CDR3 nucleotide sequence: TGTGCCAGCAGCCCTGGGACCGCAGGGGGAAACACCATATATTTT. Protein product: CASSPGTAGGNTIYF.

The chain links TRBV11-2 to TRBJ1-2; 9 bases line up with TRBD1. Per the germline V gene, CDR1 is SGHAT and CDR2 is FQNNGV. Trimming took 1 base from V and 5 from J; bases not matched to a gene: 8. This CDR3 region has 16 residues. The CDR3 sequence is CASSLGGPGQGYGYTF. The CDR3 bases are TGTGCCAGCAGCTTAGGAGGCCCGGGACAGGGATATGGCTACACCTTC.

CDR3 residues: CASSLDRGMYNEQFF. DNA of the CDR3: TGCGCCAGCAGCCTAGACAGGGGAATGTACAATGAGCAGTTCTTC. The rearrangement links TRBV5-1 to TRBJ2-1, with 8 bases fitting TRBD1. Germline assignment: CDR1 SGHRS and CDR2 YFSETQ. The junction had 7 bases not matched to a gene; V was cut back by 4 bases and J by 4 bases. The CDR3 has 15 amino acids.

This clone showed up just a few times. This chain connects TRBV2 to TRBJ1-2; 10 bases are a match to TRBD1. The CDR3 is 16 amino acids. Trimming took 5 bases from V and 2 from J; bases not matched to a gene: 8. Per the germline V gene, CDR1 is SNHLY and CDR2 is FYNNEI. The chain's CDR3 is CASSQVGGQGNYGYTF. The CDR3 DNA sequence: TGTGCCAGCAGTCAAGTTGGGGGACAGGGGAACTATGGCTACACCTTC.

This rearrangement joins TRBV5-8 to TRBJ2-7; D remains unclear. Trimming cost V 0 bases and J 5 bases, with 3 bases left between them. Germline V gene lookup returns CDR1 SGHTS and CDR2 YDEGEE. The CDR3 length is 11 residues. CDR3 in DNA: TGTGCCAGCAGCTTGGGGGACGAGCAGTACTTC. Translated: CASSLGDEQYF.

In the case of this clone: Mismatch with germline at one junction end may stem from a read error. This chain joins TRBV6-5 and TRBJ1-5; 7 bases map to TRBD1. This CDR3 region has 13 residues. The germline V gene has CDR1 MNHEY and CDR2 SVGAGI. The CDR3, as DNA: TGTGCCACAACAGAACAGGGGAATCAGCCCCAACATTTT. This encodes CATTEQGNQPQHF.

The CDR3 nucleotides are TGCGCCAGCAGTGTTACGGGTAAAGAGACCCAGTACTTC. Protein sequence: CASSVTGKETQYF. The chain is built from TRBV10-2 and TRBJ2-5, with unresolved D. CDR3 length: 13 amino acids. Trimming left V 4 bases short and J 3 bases short, with 9 bases between. Germline CDR1 WSHSY, CDR2 SAAADI.

This chain links TRBV27 with TRBJ2-7, with TRBD2 matching 7 bases. Per the germline V gene, CDR1 is MNHEY and CDR2 is SMNVEV (reference sequence). The CDR3 runs to 14 residues. Trimming cost V 3 bases and J 3 bases; bases outside gene matches: 5. The CDR3 reads CASSLASGRYEQYF. The DNA of the CDR3 is TGTGCCAGCAGTTTGGCTAGCGGCCGCTACGAGCAGTACTTC.

Concerning this clone: The identical CDR3 is also encoded by other nucleotide sequences in the sample. The V gene is TRBV3-1 (or the pseudogene TRBV3-2), the J gene TRBJ1-6; D call uncertain. The CDR3 runs 15 residues. CDR1 is LGHDT, CDR2 YNNKEL, per germline (reference sequence). Trimming took 1 base from V and 0 from J, leaving 4 bases between them. This CDR3 is CASSQGSSYNSPLHF. In DNA, the CDR3 is TGTGCCAGCAGCCAAGGCTCCTCCTATAATTCACCCCTCCACTTT.

J is TRBJ2-3 and V is TRBV7-9; tentatively, D is TRBD2 (6 bases). Trimming took off 7 bases at V and 4 bases at J, with 18 bases between the two ends. The CDR3 runs 15 residues. CDR1 is SEHNR, CDR2 FQNEAQ, per germline (reference sequence). CDR3 in DNA: TGTGCCAGCATCAAACCGGCTGCGGGGCCAGATACGCAGTATTTT. This encodes CASIKPAAGPDTQYF.

The V gene is TRBV2, the J gene TRBJ1-5; no reliable D call. This CDR3 comprises 15 residues. CDR1 is SNHLY, CDR2 FYNNEI, per germline. V lost 6 bases and J lost 0, with 12 bases in between. The CDR3 DNA follows: TGTGCCAGCAGGGAGGACGGCTATAGCAATCAGCCCCAGCATTTT. Its translation: CASREDGYSNQPQHF.

Note on this clone: Other DNA sequences from this sample encode an identical CDR3 as well. The chain uses TRBV27 and TRBJ1-2; D call uncertain. V lost 3 bases to trimming and J lost 6 bases, with 11 bases between them. There are 13 residues in the CDR3. Germline-derived CDR1 and CDR2 are MNHEY and SMNVEV (reference sequence). The CDR3 bases are TGTGCCAGCAGTTTCCGGGGAGGGAATGGCTACACCTTC. Its translation is CASSFRGGNGYTF.

Concerning this clone itself: This sample includes further DNA sequences coding for the same CDR3. The J gene is TRBJ1-1, the V gene TRBV7-2; D is unclear. This CDR3 is 14 amino acids long. V dropped 1 base and J dropped 1 base, with 7 bases sitting between them. The germline V gene has CDR1 SGHTA and CDR2 FQGNSA. In DNA form, the CDR3 reads TGTGCCAGCAGCTTAGGGGGTCAGAACACTGAAGCTTTCTTT. The encoded protein is CASSLGGQNTEAFF.

The chain employs TRBV4-2 and TRBJ1-6, with no clear D. From germline, CDR1 is LGHNA and CDR2 YNFKEQ. Trimming took 0 bases from V and 3 from J, leaving 15 bases between them. This CDR3 is 18 amino acids long. The CDR3 region has the DNA TGTGCCAGCAGCCAAGATCATTACGGGCCCCTCTATAATTCACCCCTCCACTTT. Translation: CASSQDHYGPLYNSPLHF.

This clone was counted a single time. CDR3 in DNA: TGTGCCAGCAGCATAGAGACCAACCTTCCCACCGGGGAGCTGTTTTTT. This encodes CASSIETNLPTGELFF. The chain recombines TRBV5-4 with TRBJ2-2, with D uncertain. Germline V lookup: CDR1 SGHNT, CDR2 YYREEE (reference sequence). Trimming removed 4 bases from V and 4 bases from J, with 17 bases in between. This CDR3 spans 16 amino acids.

The sample holds one count of this clone. The chain employs TRBV27 and TRBJ1-1; D ambiguous. CDR1 is MNHEY and CDR2 is SMNVEV in the germline V gene (reference sequence). The CDR3 runs 14 residues. V was shortened by 7 bases and J by 0 bases, with 12 bases between the two germline ends. The CDR3 DNA is TGTGCCAGCAAAGCCATGGGAGTGAACACTGAAGCTTTCTTT. Translating gives CASKAMGVNTEAFF.